These 22 T cell receptor beta chains were all obtained from the same sample, sequenced in a study of regulatory T cells in long-lasting Graves disease. Libraries of TCR beta came from iRepertoire HTBI primers plus Arm-PCR of CDR3 regions. Each CDR3 protein is one row after TCRdb ran MiXCR on the multiplex PCR reads. The sample carries under 450,000 distinct CDR3 sequences, roughly 20% recorded once. Described time point: persistent/refractory GD, antithyroid drugs over 5 years with positive TRAb. From RNA extracted from PBMCs, the TCR library was made. The material was peripheral blood mononuclear cells (PBMCs), obtained when the disease was refractory, from a patient treated with antithyroid drugs. All receptors come from a woman in her 40s with Graves disease.

This clonotype was counted a few times. V is TRBV29-1 and J is TRBJ2-6; 11 positions agree with TRBD1. The CDR3 totals 15 residues. CDR1 and CDR2 (germline): SQVTM, ANQGSEA. The junction had 0 bases not matched to a gene; V was cut back by 3 bases and J by 2 bases. The CDR3 DNA follows: TGCAGCGTTGAGGACAGGGGGCCTGGGGCCAACGTCCTGACTTTC. Protein product: CSVEDRGPGANVLTF. The variable domain in full, with the rest retrieved from reference TRBV29-1 and TRBJ2-6, is SAVISQKPSRDICQRGTSLTIQCQVDSQVTMMFWYRQQPGQSLTLIATANQGSEATYESGFVIDKFPISRPNLTFSTLTVSNMSPEDSSIYLCSVEDRGPGANVLTFGAGSRLTVL.

This clonotype was counted a few times. The J gene is TRBJ1-5, the V gene TRBV29-1, with D perhaps matching TRBD1 (6 bases). Germline-derived CDR1 and CDR2 are SQVTM and ANQGSEA. CDR3 length: 13 residues. Trimming took 3 bases from V and 3 from J, leaving 9 bases between them. The CDR3 nucleotides are TGCAGCGTTGATGGGGGGCCCAATCAGCCCCAGCATTTT. Amino acids: CSVDGGPNQPQHF.

The chain couples TRBV18 to TRBJ2-7, with 7 nucleotides matching TRBD2. V was clipped by 4 bases and J by 7 bases; unmatched bases: 10. Germline V gene data show CDR1 as KGHSH and CDR2 as LQKENI. The CDR3 is 14 amino acids. The CDR3 bases are TGTGCCAGCTCACTTCGTGCGGGAGAGGGGGAGCAGTACTTC. As protein: CASSLRAGEGEQYF.

V and J are TRBV12-3 or TRBV12-4 and TRBJ2-5; D may be TRBD1 (5 bases). Trimming shortened V by 2 bases and J by 5 bases, and 18 bases separated the two germline ends. This CDR3 region has 16 residues. The CDR3: CASSLNWGGAFETQYF. The CDR3 bases are TGTGCCAGCAGTTTAAATTGGGGTGGGGCTTTTGAGACCCAGTACTTC.

This clonotype was seen more than once but under ten times. This sequence joins TRBV27 and TRBJ1-4, with D possibly matching TRBD1 (5 bases). The CDR3 loop spans 14 amino acids. Deletions cut 1 base from V and 3 bases from J, with 6 bases between. From germline, CDR1 is MNHEY and CDR2 SMNVEV (reference sequence). The CDR3 loop reads CASSLWGPNEKLFF. For the CDR3, the DNA is TGTGCCAGCAGTTTATGGGGCCCTAATGAAAAACTGTTTTTT.

This clonotype was picked up a small number of times. The chain employs TRBV7-2 and TRBJ1-3; no definite D call. The CDR3 totals 13 residues. Trimming shortened V by 5 bases and J by 1 base, and 6 bases separated the two germline ends. CDR1 is SGHTA, CDR2 FQGNSA, per germline. CDR3 amino acids: CASSTKSGNTIYF. As DNA, the CDR3 is TGTGCCAGCAGCACCAAATCTGGAAACACCATATATTTT. The variable domain in full, completed from reference TRBV7-2 and TRBJ1-3, reads GAGVSQSPSNKVTEKGKDVELRCDPISGHTALYWYRQSLGQGLEFLIYFQGNSAPDKSGLPSDRFSAERTGGSVSTLTIQRTQQEDSAVYLCASSTKSGNTIYFGEGSWLTVV.

The V and J genes are TRBV18 and TRBJ1-1; tentatively, D is TRBD1 (5 bases). This CDR3 has 13 residues. The germline CDR1 and CDR2 sequences are KGHSH and LQKENI. Deletions cut 3 bases from V and 11 bases from J, with 16 bases between. CDR3 sequence (DNA): TGTGCCAGCTCACCGCTCCAGGGTTCGGGGGCTTTCTTT. This sequence encodes CASSPLQGSGAFF.

The J gene is TRBJ2-1, the V gene TRBV11-2; D gene unclear. V was trimmed by 6 bases and J by 6 bases, leaving 15 bases between them. This CDR3 is built from 14 residues. Per germline, CDR1 SGHAT and CDR2 FQNNGV. The CDR3 is CASSSILGVNEQFF. The DNA for the CDR3 is TGTGCCAGCAGTTCTATTCTTGGGGTCAATGAGCAGTTCTTC. Variable domain in full (rest from reference TRBV11-2 and TRBJ2-1): EAGVAQSPRYKIIEKRQSVAFWCNPISGHATLYWYQQILGQGPKLLIQFQNNGVVDDSQLPKDRFSAERLKGVDSTLKIQPAKLEDSAVYLCASSSILGVNEQFFGPGTRLTVL.

This chain links TRBV6-5 with TRBJ2-2; perhaps TRBD2 as D (5 bases). V lost 4 bases and J 6 bases, leaving 15 bases between the germline ends. CDR1 and CDR2 (germline): MNHEY, SVGAGI. The CDR3 extends over 15 amino acids. The CDR3 here is CASSSPTSLPGELFF. Here the CDR3 DNA reads TGTGCCAGCAGTTCACCCACTAGTTTGCCCGGGGAGCTGTTTTTT.

The CDR3 coding sequence is TGCAGTGCCTCCGGGACAGGAGGCTACGAGCAGTACTTC. Translated, it gives CSASGTGGYEQYF. The genes are TRBV20-1 and TRBJ2-7; TRBD1 aligns across 8 bases. Germline V gene sequence: CDR1 DFQATT, CDR2 SNEGSKA (reference sequence). With V trimmed by 6 bases and J by 3 bases, 7 bases remained unmatched. This CDR3 contains 13 residues.

The rearrangement uses TRBV20-1 and TRBJ2-1; 13 bases align to TRBD2. J gave up 4 bases and V 0 bases, and 12 bases lay outside the gene matches. The germline V gene has CDR1 DFQATT and CDR2 SNEGSKA (reference sequence). CDR3 length: 19 amino acids. In nucleotides, the CDR3 is TGCAGTGCTAGAGATCCGCGGGGACTAGCGGGACCGGCGTACAATGAGCAGTTCTTC. Amino acids: CSARDPRGLAGPAYNEQFF.

The chain combines TRBV6-2 or TRBV6-3 with TRBJ1-1; 7 positions match TRBD1. Germline V gene lookup returns CDR1 MNHEY and CDR2 SVGEGT. This CDR3 comprises 16 residues. V was pared by 2 bases and J by 0 bases, with 6 bases of the junction left unmatched. CDR3 in DNA: TGTGCCAGCAGTTACGGAACAGGGGATATGAACACTGAAGCTTTCTTT. Protein product: CASSYGTGDMNTEAFF.

Many counts were recorded for this clonotype. The J gene is TRBJ1-4, the V gene TRBV7-9; 7 bases are a match to TRBD1. Germline V lookup: CDR1 SEHNR, CDR2 FQNEAQ (reference sequence). With V trimmed by 8 bases and J by 7 bases, 10 bases remained unmatched. This CDR3 has 14 residues. CDR3 loop: CASDRDQGVEKLFF. The CDR3 bases are TGTGCCAGCGACAGGGACCAGGGAGTTGAAAAACTGTTTTTT. The full variable domain, completed using reference TRBV7-9 and TRBJ1-4, is DTGVSQNPRHKITKRGQNVTFRCDPISEHNRLYWYRQTLGQGPEFLTYFQNEAQLEKSRLLSDRFSAERPKGSFSTLEIQRTEQGDSAMYLCASDRDQGVEKLFFGSGTQLSVL.

This chain uses TRBV11-2 with TRBJ2-2, with a tentative D call TRBD2 (6 bases). Germline V gene data show CDR1 as SGHAT and CDR2 as FQNNGV. The CDR3 length is 15 residues. V was clipped by 6 bases and J by 4 bases, with 15 bases between them. CDR3 in amino acids: CASRDWRATTGELFF. CDR3 sequence (DNA): TGTGCCAGCAGGGATTGGAGGGCCACCACCGGGGAGCTGTTTTTT.

There are a few counts of this clonotype. The chain joins TRBV5-1 to TRBJ1-2; D ambiguous. This CDR3 comprises 14 residues. Trimming removed 0 bases from V and 2 bases from J, with 8 bases in between. The V gene's germline CDR1 is SGHRS and CDR2 YFSETQ. The CDR3 DNA reads TGCGCCAGCAGCTTGGGGGCTACCAACTATGGCTACACCTTC. Translating gives CASSLGATNYGYTF.

This clonotype was found many times. The chain couples TRBV6-1 to TRBJ1-1; 8 bases are a match to TRBD1. The ends lost 6 bases at V and 7 bases at J; junction bases unmatched: 10. The CDR3 is 14 residues long. Germline V gene data show CDR1 as MNHNS and CDR2 as SASEGT. The CDR3 bases are TGTGCCAGCAGCTCCCCAGGGGGCGCGAATGAAGCTTTCTTT. Protein: CASSSPGGANEAFF.

J is TRBJ2-3 and V is TRBV7-3; 8 bases map to TRBD2. The CDR3 runs 15 residues. V shed 5 bases, J shed 3 bases, and the junction held 7 bases outside the gene matches. Germline CDR1 and CDR2: SGHTA and FQGTGA. CDR3 residues: CASSPSGSGTDTQYF. CDR3 nucleotide sequence: TGTGCCAGCAGCCCGAGCGGGAGTGGGACAGATACGCAGTATTTT.

This clonotype was found many times. The chain recombines TRBV13 with TRBJ1-1; unclear D gene. Germline CDR1 and CDR2: PRHDT and FYEKMQ (reference sequence). V gave up 0 bases and J gave up 8 bases, with 10 bases separating them. This CDR3 is built from 13 residues. The CDR3 here is CASSLGDAGEAFF. The CDR3 nucleotides are TGTGCCAGCAGCTTAGGTGACGCTGGGGAAGCTTTCTTT.

This clonotype was observed a handful of times. CDR3 nucleotides: TGCGCCAGCAGTGACTACTTAGCCAAAAACATTCAGTACTTC. As protein: CASSDYLAKNIQYF. The V and J genes are TRBV10-1 and TRBJ2-4; D is uncertain. V lost 3 bases, J lost 0 bases, and 6 bases lay in between. CDR3 length: 14 amino acids. Germline CDR1 and CDR2: WNHNN and SYGVQD (reference sequence).

This clonotype was observed at least ten times. The rearrangement links TRBV29-1 to TRBJ2-7; TRBD2 matches 9 bases. The germline gives CDR1 SQVTM, CDR2 ANQGSEA. This CDR3 has 14 residues. J lost 5 bases, V lost 2 bases, and 7 bases had no gene match. Here the CDR3 DNA reads TGCAGCGTTGAATTGGTAGCGGGAGTACACGAGCAGTACTTC. This codes for CSVELVAGVHEQYF.

This chain joins TRBV24-1 and TRBJ2-5, with 8 nucleotides matching TRBD2. This CDR3 region has 14 residues. Germline trimming cut 9 bases from V and 4 bases from J; bases unmatched to any gene: 9. Germline CDR1 KGHDR, CDR2 SFDVKD. The CDR3 region is CATVFLREGETQYF. The DNA of the CDR3 is TGTGCCACCGTATTTTTACGGGAGGGAGAGACCCAGTACTTC.

A remark on this clonotype: The germline gene is not matched at one end of the junction; a read error may be the cause. V is TRBV24-1 and J is TRBJ2-5; perhaps TRBD1 as D (6 bases). Germline loops: CDR1 KGHDR, CDR2 SFDVKD. This CDR3 is built from 16 residues. The CDR3 reads CVTSDWGTRDQETQYF. The CDR3 nucleotides read TGTGTCACCAGTGATTGGGGGACACGAGACCAAGAGACCCAGTACTTC.